This T cell receptor beta chain comes out of a study of identical twins. Overall study results and limits: High-abundance cord blood beta clonotypes had fewer insertions; memory repertoires showed none. Compared with models, monozygotic twins showed more out-of-frame TCR alpha sharing.

This CDR3 contains 16 residues. V shed 4 bases and J 5 bases; nucleotides not matched to a gene: 9. Per the germline V gene, CDR1 is DFQATT and CDR2 is SNEGSKA (reference sequence). A universal primer site came from template switching; cDNA carried unique molecular identifiers. From the 5' RACE reads, TCRdb called clonotypes with MiXCR, one entry per CDR3 protein. The sample lists some 900,000 distinct CDR3 sequences, more than 9% seen once, with around 1.5% in the top ten. Every one of the donors was a healthy Caucasian. Note on this clonotype: The antigen remains undetermined.

These records were also assigned to another study, of yellow fever vaccine responses in identical twins.

The chain links TRBV20-1 to TRBJ2-3; 13 positions match TRBD2. This sequence was found in a woman aged 18-35 years in good health. Sequencing was performed on PBMCs. The CDR3 sequence: CSATPTSGRPIDTQYF. CDR3 DNA sequence: TGCAGTGCTACTCCGACTAGCGGGAGGCCCATAGATACGCAGTATTTT.